This T cell receptor (beta chain) is drawn from a study of PD-1 blockade in classical Hodgkin lymphoma. Study results and limitations: At baseline, newly diagnosed patients reportedly showed less TCR diversity than healthy donors.

The length of the CDR3 is 14 residues. Germline V gene lookup returns CDR1 SNHLY and CDR2 FYNNEI. With 1 base clipped from V and 5 bases from J, the junction kept 4 bases outside the gene matches. Time point specified: newly diagnosed, previously untreated cHL patient sample. With respect to this clone: The antigen is undetermined.

Clones were sequenced by immunoSEQ multiplex PCR, and TCRdb holds only the in-frame ones, with some missing. The sample holds 15,000 to 20,000 clones, about four fifths seen once. The receptor was isolated from a human donor with classical Hodgkin lymphoma. The V and J genes are TRBV2 and TRBJ1-2; 7 bases line up with TRBD1. The sequencing input was peripheral blood mononuclear cells (PBMCs). The CDR3, as DNA: TGTGCCAGCAGTGAAGGACAGGGTGGATATGGCTACACCTTC. It codes for CASSEGQGGYGYTF.